Below are 20 T cell receptor beta chains sequenced from a single sample in a study of cytomegalovirus exposure and HLA in healthy donors. The data were produced by immunoSEQ multiplex PCR, yet TCRdb's version contains in-frame clones alone and is incomplete. Of over 45,000 clones listed, over 85% are singletons. Sequencing used PBMCs. Source of these receptors: a man aged 18 to 29 in good health and CMV-seronegative.

This clone was detected only a few times. The J gene is TRBJ1-2, the V gene TRBV5-1; no reliable D call. This CDR3 region has 11 residues. Germline V gene sequence: CDR1 SGHRS, CDR2 YFSETQ. The V gene lost 5 bases and the J gene lost 8 bases, with 10 bases spanning the gap. The CDR3 DNA sequence: TGCGCCAGCAGTGAAGAGGGAGGCTACACCTTC. It yields the protein CASSEEGGYTF.

The chain employs TRBV5-4 and TRBJ2-2; D ambiguous. The CDR3 length is 16 residues. V lost 3 bases, J lost 2 bases, and 14 bases lay in between. Germline CDR1 and CDR2: SGHNT and YYREEE (reference sequence). The CDR3 DNA follows: TGTGCCAGCAGCTCCTCCACCCCCAGAAACACCGGGGAGCTGTTTTTT. Amino acids: CASSSSTPRNTGELFF.

The rearrangement uses TRBV5-1 and TRBJ1-3; tentatively, D is TRBD1 (6 bases). The CDR3 has 16 amino acids. Trimming left V 4 bases short and J 1 base short, with 15 bases between. Germline V gives CDR1 SGHRS, CDR2 YFSETQ. CDR3 DNA: TGCGCCAGCAGCGCAAACCAACAGGGATCTGGAAACACCATATATTTT. As protein: CASSANQQGSGNTIYF. The full variable domain, completed using reference TRBV5-1 and TRBJ1-3, is KAGVTQTPRYLIKTRGQQVTLSCSPISGHRSVSWYQQTPGQGLQFLFEYFSETQRNKGNFPGRFSGRQFSNSRSEMNVSTLELGDSALYLCASSANQQGSGNTIYFGEGSWLTVV.

The chain recombines TRBV28 with TRBJ1-1; TRBD1 aligns across 7 bases. The CDR3 is made up of 13 amino acids. With V trimmed by 6 bases and J by 8 bases, 9 bases remained unmatched. CDR1 and CDR2 from the germline V gene are MDHEN and SYDVKM. The CDR3 protein is CASRSGDRAEAFF. CDR3 in DNA: TGTGCCAGCAGGTCGGGAGACAGGGCCGAAGCTTTCTTT.

The CDR3: CASSLGTGGARWETQYF. CDR3 sequence (DNA): TGTGCCAGCAGCTTAGGGACAGGGGGCGCTCGGTGGGAGACCCAGTACTTC. V and J are TRBV7-9 and TRBJ2-5, with 11 bases matching TRBD1. V shed 1 base, J shed 5 bases, and the junction held 9 bases outside the gene matches. CDR1 SEHNR and CDR2 FQNEAQ come from the germline V gene (reference sequence). The CDR3 is 17 amino acids.

V and J are TRBV18 and TRBJ1-1; D gene unclear. Germline V lookup: CDR1 KGHSH, CDR2 LQKENI. The CDR3 is made up of 15 amino acids. V was cut by 2 bases and J by 4 bases, with 14 bases left in between. The CDR3, as DNA: TGTGCCAGCTCACCAGTTGGAGGGTGGACCACTGAAGCTTTCTTT. Translation: CASSPVGGWTTEAFF.

The chain combines TRBV30 with TRBJ2-1; TRBD2 aligns across 14 bases. The length of the CDR3 is 13 residues. Looked up from germline, CDR1 is GTSNPN and CDR2 is SVGIG (reference sequence). V trimming: 8 bases; J trimming: 7 bases; junction bases outside the gene matches: 4. CDR3 DNA sequence: TGTGCCGGGGGACTAGCGGGAGTGAATGAGCAGTTCTTC. It codes for CAGGLAGVNEQFF.

This chain connects TRBV7-8 to TRBJ2-2, with D maybe TRBD2 (6 bases). The CDR3 is 18 amino acids. Germline V gene lookup returns CDR1 SGHVS and CDR2 FQNEAQ. V was shortened by 0 bases and J by 6 bases, with 20 bases between the two germline ends. CDR3 sequence: CASSLALGWRLGPGELFF. CDR3 coding DNA: TGTGCCAGCAGCTTAGCGCTGGGGTGGCGACTAGGGCCCGGGGAGCTGTTTTTT.

The V gene is TRBV4-1, the J gene TRBJ2-5; 7 nucleotides match TRBD2. This CDR3 has 16 amino acids. Germline assignment: CDR1 MGHRA and CDR2 YSYEKL. V shed 3 bases, J shed 4 bases, and the junction held 11 bases outside the gene matches. CDR3: CASSQWGGSSGETQYF. For the CDR3, the DNA is TGCGCCAGCAGCCAGTGGGGCGGGAGCTCGGGAGAGACCCAGTACTTC.

This sequence joins TRBV6-1 and TRBJ2-1; D may be TRBD2 (5 bases). Germline V CDR1 and CDR2: MNHNS, SASEGT. Between the trimmed V and J ends, which lost 2 bases and 8 bases, there was a span of 19 bases. This CDR3 comprises 16 residues. This CDR3 reads CASSELRDLRPDEQFF. The DNA of the CDR3 is TGTGCCAGCAGTGAACTCCGGGATCTACGACCCGATGAGCAGTTCTTC.

The rearrangement uses TRBV7-9 and TRBJ2-1; 10 bases line up with TRBD2. CDR1 SEHNR and CDR2 FQNEAQ come from the germline V gene (reference sequence). This CDR3 spans 13 amino acids. Unmatched junction bases numbered 4, after V lost 5 bases and J lost 9 bases. CDR3 nucleotide sequence: TGTGCCAGCAGCCAGGGACTAGCGAGTGAGCAGTTCTTC. Protein: CASSQGLASEQFF. Supplemented by reference TRBV7-9 and TRBJ2-1, the full variable domain reads DTGVSQNPRHKITKRGQNVTFRCDPISEHNRLYWYRQTLGQGPEFLTYFQNEAQLEKSRLLSDRFSAERPKGSFSTLEIQRTEQGDSAMYLCASSQGLASEQFFGPGTRLTVL.

The V and J genes are TRBV28 and TRBJ2-7; maybe TRBD2 (5 bases). From germline, CDR1 is MDHEN and CDR2 SYDVKM. The CDR3 is 15 residues long. The V end lost 1 base, the J end lost 6 bases, and 16 bases lay between the germline ends. CDR3 in DNA: TGTGCCAGCAGTTTATTAGGGCGAACCGAGGGCGAGCAGTACTTC. Amino acids: CASSLLGRTEGEQYF.

J is TRBJ2-7 and V is TRBV10-3, with D maybe TRBD2 (6 bases). CDR1 and CDR2 (germline): ENHRY, SYGVKD. The ends were cut back, 11 bases at V and 7 bases at J, with 21 bases in the middle. The CDR3 spans 13 residues. The CDR3 bases are TGTGCCGCAGGGAGGACGGAGTGGGGGGAGCAGTACTTC. This sequence encodes CAAGRTEWGEQYF.

The chain uses TRBV7-9 and TRBJ2-1; unclear D gene. Germline V CDR1 and CDR2: SEHNR, FQNEAQ (reference sequence). This CDR3 has 14 amino acids. The V and J ends lost 1 base and 9 bases respectively, with 13 bases between them. This chain's CDR3 is CASSLVFSEAEQFF. The CDR3 coding sequence is TGTGCCAGCAGCTTAGTTTTTTCCGAGGCTGAGCAGTTCTTC.

The chain employs TRBV27 and TRBJ1-1; TRBD1 agrees at 8 bases. Germline V gives CDR1 MNHEY, CDR2 SMNVEV (reference sequence). This CDR3 has 12 amino acids. V shed 6 bases and J 8 bases; nucleotides not matched to a gene: 5. CDR3 sequence (DNA): TGTGCCAGCAGCTCAACAGGGGGGGAAGCTTTCTTT. It codes for CASSSTGGEAFF.

This clone was observed a few times. The genes are TRBV4-1 and TRBJ2-7, with 9 nucleotides matching TRBD1. Trimming removed 1 base from V and 3 bases from J; junction bases left unmatched: 4. Per the germline V gene, CDR1 is MGHRA and CDR2 is YSYEKL. The CDR3 totals 15 residues. Here the CDR3 reads CASSQVWDRVYEQYF. CDR3 in DNA: TGCGCCAGCAGCCAAGTGTGGGACAGGGTCTACGAGCAGTACTTC.

The V gene is TRBV30, the J gene TRBJ1-2; the D is unclear. The CDR3 sequence is 11 residues long. With 4 bases removed from V and 2 bases from J, the gap between germline ends came to 5 bases. Germline lookup yields CDR1 GTSNPN and CDR2 SVGIG (reference sequence). The CDR3 DNA reads TGTGCCTGGACCAGGAACTATGGCTACACCTTC. Amino acids: CAWTRNYGYTF.

The chain carries TRBV28 and TRBJ1-5; D perhaps matches TRBD1 (6 bases). The CDR3 loop spans 15 amino acids. Trimming cost V 5 bases and J 2 bases, with 13 bases left between them. Germline-derived CDR1 and CDR2 are MDHEN and SYDVKM. CDR3: CASSLRGAGNQPQHF. In DNA form, the CDR3 reads TGTGCCAGCAGTCTCAGGGGTGCGGGCAATCAGCCCCAGCATTTT.

This chain connects TRBV27 to TRBJ2-7, with TRBD1 matching over 7 bases. Trimming cost V 5 bases and J 5 bases; bases outside gene matches: 9. Germline loops: CDR1 MNHEY, CDR2 SMNVEV (reference sequence). This CDR3 has 14 amino acids. The CDR3 loop is CASSRQGNHHEQYF. As DNA, the CDR3 is TGTGCCAGCAGTAGACAGGGTAATCACCACGAGCAGTACTTC.

This chain links TRBV27 with TRBJ2-7; TRBD2 aligns across 11 bases. CDR3 size: 12 residues. CDR1 is MNHEY and CDR2 is SMNVEV in the germline V gene (reference sequence). V lost 10 bases and J lost 7; bases outside the gene matches: 6. DNA of the CDR3: TGTGCCACCATGGGACTAGCGGATGAGCAGTACTTC. Its translation: CATMGLADEQYF.